The source of this T cell receptor (beta chain) is a study of cytomegalovirus exposure and HLA in healthy donors. Germline assignment: CDR1 SGHTA and CDR2 FQGNSA. The CDR3 is 15 residues long. V was cut by 2 bases and J by 0 bases, with 10 bases left in between. Samples came from healthy bone marrow donors. PCR used 60 Vbeta primers and 13 Jbeta primers. Assay used: immunoSEQ multiplex PCR; TCRdb lists only in-frame clones, some missing. This sample has approximately 140,000 clones, with over 80% found just once. The sample comprised PBMCs. The receptor comes from a boy aged 5-17 years in good health and CMV-seronegative. The chain is built from TRBV7-2 and TRBJ1-1; D is possibly TRBD1 (5 bases). Here the CDR3 reads CASSLTTALNTEAFF. The CDR3 DNA reads TGTGCCAGCAGCTTAACGACAGCCTTGAACACTGAAGCTTTCTTT.